The 25 T cell receptor beta chains below all came from one sample that was sequenced in a study of T cells in Graves' hyperthyroidism and ophthalmopathy. TCR beta CDR3 sequences were amplified from RNA transcripts. First-round RT-PCR targeting the TCR CDR3 was performed with the HTBI primer set. TCRdb fed the multiplex PCR reads into MiXCR, producing one record per CDR3 protein. Among roughly 800,000 distinct CDR3 sequences, 38% were seen once, and the ten largest hold 7.5% to 9.5%. Material for sequencing was blood. These receptors all stem from a man in his late teens or twenties with Graves' hyperthyroidism.

The J gene is TRBJ1-4, the V gene TRBV7-9; D uncertain. From germline, CDR1 is SEHNR and CDR2 FQNEAQ (reference sequence). The CDR3 loop spans 15 amino acids. V lost 5 bases and J lost 0, with 10 bases in between. DNA for the CDR3: TGTGCCAGCAGCCATAACTCACCAACTAATGAAAAACTGTTTTTT. Protein: CASSHNSPTNEKLFF.

The chain combines TRBV15 with TRBJ1-6; weak D call: TRBD1 (6 bases). This CDR3 region has 16 residues. Per the germline V gene, CDR1 is LNHNV and CDR2 is YYDKDF (reference sequence). Trimming stripped 8 bases from V and 10 bases from J, with 24 bases between. The CDR3 DNA follows: TGTGCCACCCGGGGCAGAGAGGGACACGGATCCTCACCCCTCCACTTT. It specifies CATRGREGHGSSPLHF.

This chain connects TRBV19 to TRBJ1-2; D unclear. This CDR3 region has 13 residues. Trimming removed 4 bases at V and 4 bases at J, with 10 bases between. CDR1 is LNHDA, CDR2 SQIVND, per germline (reference sequence). The CDR3 spells CASSRTAVYGYTF. The CDR3 nucleotides are TGTGCCAGTAGTAGGACGGCCGTCTATGGCTACACCTTC.

The CDR3 DNA is TGTGCCAGCAGTGAAGTAGCCGGGATTAATTCACCCCTCCACTTT. Amino acid sequence: CASSEVAGINSPLHF. The V call is TRBV6-6, the J call TRBJ1-6; D is unclear. This CDR3 has 15 amino acids. Trimming took 5 bases from V and 6 from J, leaving 14 bases between them. Per germline, CDR1 MNHNY and CDR2 SVGAGI (reference sequence).

This clonotype was picked up a small number of times. The chain employs TRBV20-1 and TRBJ1-1; D gene unclear. Per the germline V gene, CDR1 is DFQATT and CDR2 is SNEGSKA (reference sequence). Trimming took 6 bases from V and 4 from J, leaving 15 bases between them. The length of the CDR3 is 13 residues. CDR3: CSARQVGSTEAFF. The CDR3 DNA sequence: TGCAGTGCCCGTCAGGTGGGGTCCACTGAAGCTTTCTTT.

In its sample, this clonotype was seen once. The J gene is TRBJ2-5, the V gene TRBV15; 10 bases match TRBD2. The J call may be incorrect, as the DNA end agrees better with TRBJ2-1. The germline CDR1 and CDR2 sequences are LNHNV and YYDKDF (reference sequence). The CDR3 is made up of 16 amino acids. DNA of the CDR3: TGTGCCACCAGCAGAGCTGATACCGGGACTAGCGACGAGCAGTTCTTC. Translating it yields CATSRADTGTSDEQFF.

This clonotype was recorded many times. This rearrangement joins TRBV20-1 to TRBJ1-6; D may be TRBD1 (5 bases). CDR1 is DFQATT and CDR2 is SNEGSKA in the germline V gene (reference sequence). The length of the CDR3 is 15 residues. The V gene lost 1 base and the J gene lost 13 bases, with 20 bases spanning the gap. CDR3 sequence: CSARANNKGQFPLHF. The CDR3 DNA follows: TGCAGTGCTAGAGCAAACAATAAAGGACAATTTCCCCTCCACTTT.

This clonotype was counted a few times. J is TRBJ1-4 and V is TRBV11-2; D might be TRBD1 (5 bases). CDR1 and CDR2 from the germline V gene are SGHAT and FQNNGV. Trimming stripped 5 bases from V and 4 bases from J, with 17 bases between. The length of the CDR3 is 16 residues. CDR3 residues: CASSQAMGRVNEKLFF. In nucleotides, the CDR3 is TGTGCCAGCAGCCAAGCCATGGGCAGGGTTAATGAAAAACTGTTTTTT.

In this sample, this clonotype turned up a few times. The chain links TRBV4-1 to TRBJ2-5; 11 nucleotides line up with TRBD1. V dropped 3 bases and J dropped 0; count of bases not matched to a gene: 9. CDR1 is MGHRA and CDR2 is YSYEKL in the germline V gene. This CDR3 is 18 amino acids long. The CDR3 loop is CASSQTTRDRGYQETQYF. CDR3 DNA: TGCGCCAGCAGCCAGACCACACGGGACAGGGGGTACCAAGAGACCCAGTACTTC.

This chain links TRBV25-1 with TRBJ1-4; 9 nucleotides line up with TRBD1. This CDR3 comprises 18 residues. J was trimmed by 3 bases and V by 1 base; bases with no gene match: 9. CDR1 and CDR2 (germline): MGHDK, SYGVNS. The chain's CDR3 is CASSEWDRDGRSNEKLFF. CDR3 in DNA: TGTGCCAGCAGTGAATGGGACAGGGACGGACGATCTAATGAAAAACTGTTTTTT.

Details on this clonotype: Germline is not matched at one junction end, which may reflect a read error. The chain employs TRBV20-1 and TRBJ2-7; D unclear. In germline, CDR1 is DFQATT, CDR2 SNEGSKA (reference sequence). The CDR3 length is 13 residues. CDR3 residues: CSAGDQDGYEQYF. DNA of the CDR3: TGCAGTGCTGGAGACCAGGACGGCTACGAGCAGTACTTC.

This clonotype was counted a few times. The chain joins TRBV3-1 to TRBJ2-2; no clear D gene. Trimming took off 1 base at V and 4 bases at J, with 4 bases between the two ends. Germline V CDR1 and CDR2: LGHDT, YNNKEL (reference sequence). There are 13 residues in the CDR3. The CDR3: CASSQVSTGELFF. In DNA form, the CDR3 reads TGTGCCAGCAGCCAAGTTTCCACCGGGGAGCTGTTTTTT.

The chain is built from TRBV10-3 and TRBJ1-5; no firm D call. This CDR3 comprises 14 residues. Per germline, CDR1 ENHRY and CDR2 SYGVKD. V was shortened by 8 bases and J by 4 bases, with 15 bases between the two germline ends. The CDR3 nucleotides are TGTGCCATCTGGGAGAGTCAGCAGAATCAGCCCCAGCATTTT. Translation: CAIWESQQNQPQHF.

Only a few counts were recorded for this clonotype. One junction end does not reproduce the germline sequence, and a read error may be involved. The V call is TRBV10-3, the J call TRBJ2-5; D ambiguous. This CDR3 is 14 amino acids long. Germline-derived CDR1 and CDR2 are ENHRY and SYGVKD. Here the CDR3 DNA reads TGTGCCAGCAGTTACTCGACGAATACGGAGACCCAGTACTTC. Protein sequence: CASSYSTNTETQYF.

The rearrangement links TRBV9 to TRBJ2-5; TRBD1 aligns across 12 bases. The CDR3 contains 16 residues. Germline CDR1 is SGDLS and CDR2 is YYNGEE. V lost 5 bases, J lost 5 bases, and 10 bases stayed unmatched. CDR3 protein: CASSYHRDRGQETQYF. The CDR3 DNA is TGTGCCAGCAGTTACCACCGGGACAGGGGGCAGGAGACCCAGTACTTC.

Concerning this clonotype itself: Since a much larger clone is just one base distant, this may be a read error. This chain joins TRBV15 and TRBJ1-1; no clear D gene. Germline V gene lookup returns CDR1 LNHNV and CDR2 YYDKDF (reference sequence). CDR3 length equals 14 residues. The CDR3 coding sequence is TGTGCCACCAGCAGAACGGGGTTGTCTTCTGAAGCTCTCTTT. This encodes CATSRTGLSSEALF.

This clonotype has more than one count but fewer than ten. The V and J genes are TRBV19 and TRBJ2-5; tentatively, D is TRBD2 (5 bases). Germline lookup yields CDR1 LNHDA and CDR2 SQIVND (reference sequence). The V end lost 6 bases, the J end lost 3 bases, and 11 bases lay between the germline ends. The CDR3 sequence is 13 residues long. The CDR3 loop is CASRYRDEETQYF. In nucleotides, the CDR3 is TGTGCCAGTAGATACCGGGATGAAGAGACCCAGTACTTC.

This clonotype was observed a handful of times. V usage is TRBV7-2 and J usage is TRBJ1-6; D remains ambiguous. Germline CDR1 reads SGHTA; CDR2 reads FQGNSA. CDR3 length: 14 amino acids. Trimming took 4 bases from V and 7 from J, leaving 11 bases between them. This CDR3 is CASSSTLLNSPLHF. The DNA for the CDR3 is TGTGCCAGCAGCTCAACCTTGCTAAATTCACCCCTCCACTTT.

The rearrangement joins TRBV7-8 to TRBJ1-1; D remains unclear. The germline V gene encodes CDR1 SGHVS and CDR2 FQNEAQ. The ends were cut back, 1 base at V and 2 bases at J, with 14 bases in the middle. This CDR3 comprises 16 residues. The CDR3 coding sequence is TGTGCCAGCAGCTTAGATCCCAGCATTACTAACACTGAAGCTTTCTTT. Protein: CASSLDPSITNTEAFF.

This clonotype was seen only a few times. The rearrangement uses TRBV29-1 and TRBJ2-2; the match to TRBD2 covers 9 bases. Germline CDR1 reads SQVTM; CDR2 reads ANQGSEA. J gave up 5 bases and V 4 bases, and 2 bases lay outside the gene matches. This CDR3 region has 13 residues. The chain's CDR3 is CSVGREGTGELFF. The CDR3 DNA follows: TGCAGCGTTGGGCGGGAGGGGACCGGGGAGCTGTTTTTT.

This clonotype was seen more than once but under ten times. The chain uses TRBV9 and TRBJ1-2, with 9 bases matching TRBD1. The V gene end was trimmed by 4 bases and the J gene end by 6 bases; junction bases not matched to a gene: 7. CDR3 length: 14 residues. Per germline, CDR1 SGDLS and CDR2 YYNGEE. Here the CDR3 reads CASSQGQGYNGYTF. The CDR3 DNA is TGTGCCAGCAGCCAAGGACAGGGGTATAATGGCTACACCTTC.

This clonotype occurred a few times. The chain uses TRBV9 and TRBJ2-7, with 10 bases fitting TRBD2. The germline V gene has CDR1 SGDLS and CDR2 YYNGEE. The CDR3 covers 16 residues. J was trimmed by 0 bases and V by 3 bases; bases with no gene match: 6. CDR3 region: CASSALPSGGSYEQYF. DNA for the CDR3: TGTGCCAGCAGCGCACTCCCTAGCGGGGGCTCCTACGAGCAGTACTTC.

The chain links TRBV5-1 to TRBJ1-1; tentatively, D is TRBD1 (6 bases). V was shortened by 0 bases and J by 0 bases, with 9 bases between the two germline ends. Looked up from germline, CDR1 is SGHRS and CDR2 is YFSETQ. This CDR3 is 15 amino acids long. The CDR3 sequence is CASSLVWGLNTEAFF. For the CDR3, the DNA is TGCGCCAGCAGCTTGGTTTGGGGGCTGAACACTGAAGCTTTCTTT.

The chain uses TRBV20-1 and TRBJ1-2; 9 bases align to TRBD1. Trimming took 2 bases from V and 6 from J; bases not matched to a gene: 1. The CDR3 spans 12 residues. CDR1 DFQATT and CDR2 SNEGSKA come from the germline V gene (reference sequence). CDR3 region: CSARRTGDGYTF. CDR3 DNA: TGCAGTGCTAGAAGGACAGGGGATGGCTACACCTTC.

In this sample, this clonotype turned up a few times. V is TRBV13 and J is TRBJ1-1; no definite D call. Trimming stripped 5 bases from V and 3 bases from J, with 10 bases between. The germline V gene has CDR1 PRHDT and CDR2 FYEKMQ (reference sequence). This CDR3 has 13 amino acids. In DNA, the CDR3 is TGTGCCAGCAGCCCTCTGACGGACACTGAAGCTTTCTTT. Its translation is CASSPLTDTEAFF.